Below are 23 T cell receptor beta chains sequenced from a single sample in a study of shared clonotypes between healthy human individuals. Terminally differentiated effector memory CD45RA+ cells were excluded by CCR7 positive selection of CD45RO-negative cells. The assay was immunoSEQ multiplex PCR, and TCRdb's table has in-frame clones only and misses some. The sample contains 550,000 to 750,000 clones, about 92% of which appear only once. Sequencing used naive CD8+ T cells sorted from blood. Source of these receptors: a man aged 25 to 40 in good health.

CDR3 amino acids: CASSPLGLAGTGELFF. The DNA for the CDR3 is TGTGCCAGCAGCCCACTGGGACTAGCGGGTACCGGGGAGCTGTTTTTT. This chain connects TRBV7-3 to TRBJ2-2; TRBD2 matches at 12 bases. V gave up 5 bases and J gave up 5 bases; unmatched junction bases: 6. In germline, CDR1 is SGHTA, CDR2 FQGTGA. The CDR3 totals 16 residues.

This chain joins TRBV29-1 and TRBJ2-1, with 8 bases fitting TRBD2. This CDR3 has 18 amino acids. Germline V lookup: CDR1 SQVTM, CDR2 ANQGSEA. The ends lost 0 bases at V and 3 bases at J; junction bases unmatched: 13. The CDR3: CSVEDGGVSLTNYNEQFF. As DNA, the CDR3 is TGCAGCGTTGAAGACGGGGGGGTCTCCCTAACCAACTACAATGAGCAGTTCTTC.

With respect to this clone: The identical CDR3 is also encoded by other nucleotide sequences in the sample. The V gene is TRBV27, the J gene TRBJ2-7; D unclear. V lost 3 bases, J lost 2 bases, and 11 bases lay in between. This CDR3 contains 14 residues. Germline CDR1 is MNHEY and CDR2 is SMNVEV (reference sequence). The CDR3 spells CASSLARGPYEQYF. The CDR3 DNA sequence: TGTGCCAGCAGTTTGGCGCGCGGTCCCTACGAGCAGTACTTC.

The V and J genes are TRBV10-2 and TRBJ2-1; 8 nucleotides line up with TRBD1. Germline loops: CDR1 WSHSY, CDR2 SAAADI. The CDR3 length is 12 residues. V dropped 7 bases and J dropped 6; count of bases not matched to a gene: 2. CDR3 sequence reads: CASTTGGNEQFF. CDR3 sequence (DNA): TGCGCCAGCACCACAGGGGGCAATGAGCAGTTCTTC.

This clone occurred once. The chain recombines TRBV5-1 with TRBJ2-7; the D is unclear. Germline values: CDR1 SGHRS, CDR2 YFSETQ. The CDR3 is 13 residues long. V was shortened by 1 base and J by 2 bases, with 7 bases between the two germline ends. CDR3 sequence (DNA): TGCGCCAGCAGCTTGTCCCTCACCTACGAGCAGTACTTC. Protein sequence: CASSLSLTYEQYF.

The chain carries TRBV9 and TRBJ2-1, with 8 positions matching TRBD2. CDR3 length: 15 residues. V lost 6 bases, J lost 10 bases, and 15 bases stayed unmatched. Per the germline V gene, CDR1 is SGDLS and CDR2 is YYNGEE. CDR3 coding DNA: TGTGCCAGCACGGGGATGGCTAGCGGGTTCCCGGAGCAGTTCTTC. This sequence encodes CASTGMASGFPEQFF.

The chain uses TRBV9 and TRBJ2-3, with 7 positions matching TRBD2. J lost 10 bases, V lost 4 bases, and 6 bases had no gene match. Germline lookup yields CDR1 SGDLS and CDR2 YYNGEE. The CDR3 extends over 12 amino acids. The CDR3 DNA reads as TGTGCCAGCAGCCTTACTAGCGATGCGCAGTATTTT. This encodes CASSLTSDAQYF.

The V gene is TRBV5-4, the J gene TRBJ2-6; D perhaps matches TRBD2 (5 bases). V gave up 6 bases and J gave up 4 bases, with 11 bases separating them. Germline V gives CDR1 SGHNT, CDR2 YYREEE (reference sequence). The CDR3 has 14 residues. The CDR3 bases are TGTGCCAGCATCGAAACGGGGGGGGCCAACGTCCTGACTTTC. It translates to CASIETGGANVLTF. Complete variable domain (other parts from reference TRBV5-4 and TRBJ2-6): ETGVTQSPTHLIKTRGQQVTLRCSSQSGHNTVSWYQQALGQGPQFIFQYYREEENGRGNFPPRFSGLQFPNYSSELNVNALELDDSALYLCASIETGGANVLTFGAGSRLTVL.

This chain links TRBV2 with TRBJ2-6, with a tentative D call TRBD2 (5 bases). The CDR3 is made up of 15 amino acids. CDR1 and CDR2 from the germline V gene are SNHLY and FYNNEI. Trimming pared 10 bases from V and 0 bases from J, leaving 13 bases between. As DNA, the CDR3 is TGTGCCATCTACACCCGGGACTCTGGGGCCAACGTCCTGACTTTC. Its protein is CAIYTRDSGANVLTF.

The chain joins TRBV14 to TRBJ2-1; D perhaps matches TRBD1 (6 bases). Looked up from germline, CDR1 is SGHDN and CDR2 is FVKESK. The CDR3 loop spans 16 amino acids. With 1 base removed from V and 7 bases from J, the gap between germline ends came to 17 bases. The CDR3 loop is CASSQGTGMGLNEQFF. The CDR3 DNA follows: TGTGCCAGCAGCCAAGGCACAGGGATGGGATTGAATGAGCAGTTCTTC.

The rearrangement joins TRBV6-5 to TRBJ2-1; D might be TRBD1 (6 bases). V was cut by 7 bases and J by 9 bases, with 16 bases left in between. Germline CDR1 reads MNHEY; CDR2 reads SVGAGI. The CDR3 has 13 amino acids. CDR3 loop: CASTITRTAEQFF. For the CDR3, the DNA is TGTGCCAGCACCATAACCCGGACAGCTGAGCAGTTCTTC.

This rearrangement joins TRBV7-8 to TRBJ2-1, with a possible D match to TRBD2 (6 bases). The length of the CDR3 is 17 residues. In germline, CDR1 is SGHVS, CDR2 FQNEAQ. V lost 1 base to trimming and J lost 0 bases, with 13 bases between them. This CDR3 reads CASSLGYSGSSYNEQFF. The CDR3 nucleotides read TGTGCCAGCAGCTTAGGGTATAGCGGTAGCTCCTACAATGAGCAGTTCTTC.

CDR3 DNA: TGTGCCAGCAGCGTGAAGGGGGGCAAGTCCTACAATGAGCAGTTCTTC. It yields the protein CASSVKGGKSYNEQFF. The V gene is TRBV9, the J gene TRBJ2-1, with D possibly called TRBD1 or TRBD2 (6 bases each). The CDR3 extends over 16 amino acids. V lost 2 bases and J 1 base, leaving 13 bases between the germline ends. Germline-derived CDR1 and CDR2 are SGDLS and YYNGEE.

The rearrangement uses TRBV15 and TRBJ2-7, with 9 bases that match TRBD1. There are 15 residues in the CDR3. CDR1 is LNHNV, CDR2 YYDKDF, per germline (reference sequence). The V gene end was trimmed by 4 bases and the J gene end by 5 bases; junction bases not matched to a gene: 9. CDR3 region: CATSTGTGSSNEQYF. CDR3 DNA sequence: TGTGCCACCAGCACTGGGACAGGGAGTAGCAACGAGCAGTACTTC.

This chain links TRBV7-2 with TRBJ2-7, with TRBD2 matching over 10 bases. The trim removed 5 bases at V and 7 bases at J, leaving 11 bases unmatched. The CDR3 runs 15 residues. CDR1 and CDR2 from the germline V gene are SGHTA and FQGNSA. Written as DNA, the CDR3 is TGTGCCAGCAGCACCCCGGCAATAGCGGGAGGTGAGCAGTACTTC. Translated, it gives CASSTPAIAGGEQYF.

The chain joins TRBV2 to TRBJ1-5, with a tentative D call TRBD1 (6 bases). V lost 6 bases to trimming and J lost 4 bases, with 13 bases between them. The CDR3 totals 14 residues. The germline CDR1 and CDR2 sequences are SNHLY and FYNNEI. CDR3: CASRGQLSNQPQHF. CDR3 bases: TGTGCCAGCAGAGGACAGCTCAGTAATCAGCCCCAGCATTTT.

V gene TRBV28 combines with J gene TRBJ1-4, with 7 nucleotides matching TRBD1. Germline CDR1 is MDHEN and CDR2 is SYDVKM. This CDR3 region has 14 residues. The V gene end was trimmed by 6 bases and the J gene end by 0 bases; junction bases not matched to a gene: 1. Written as DNA, the CDR3 is TGTGCCAGCAGAACAGGGGCAACTAATGAAAAACTGTTTTTT. The encoded protein is CASRTGATNEKLFF.

This rearrangement joins TRBV6-1 to TRBJ1-5; 8 bases are a match to TRBD1. Germline values: CDR1 MNHNS, CDR2 SASEGT. V trimming: 3 bases; J trimming: 8 bases; junction bases outside the gene matches: 9. The CDR3 runs 15 residues. The CDR3 sequence is CASSDSGQGNKPQHF. CDR3 DNA: TGTGCCAGCAGTGACTCTGGACAGGGAAATAAGCCCCAGCATTTT.

The CDR3 loop is CASSRGLAGIRTDTQYF. As DNA, the CDR3 is TGTGCCAGCAGCAGGGGACTAGCGGGAATTCGCACAGATACGCAGTATTTT. V gene TRBV21-1 combines with J gene TRBJ2-3; TRBD2 is taken as the D call from the table, unchecked against the DNA. TRBV21-1 constitutes a pseudogene. The CDR3 runs 17 residues.

V usage is TRBV5-1 and J usage is TRBJ2-7; D gene unclear. The CDR3 loop spans 16 amino acids. Germline assignment: CDR1 SGHRS and CDR2 YFSETQ. The V end lost 3 bases, the J end lost 1 base, and 17 bases lay between the germline ends. The CDR3 reads CASSYDPLRLSYEQYF. The CDR3, as DNA: TGCGCCAGCAGCTACGACCCCCTGCGTTTATCCTACGAGCAGTACTTC.

The DNA for the CDR3 is TGTGCCAGCAGTGGTTACAGGGCCTACGAGCAGTACTTC. Protein sequence: CASSGYRAYEQYF. The chain carries TRBV6-1 and TRBJ2-7, with D perhaps matching TRBD1 (6 bases). Trimming took off 4 bases at V and 2 bases at J, with 9 bases between the two ends. Germline loops: CDR1 MNHNS, CDR2 SASEGT. The CDR3 extends over 13 amino acids.

The chain couples TRBV30 to TRBJ1-2; D might be TRBD1 (5 bases). The CDR3 loop spans 13 amino acids. Trimming stripped 5 bases from V and 3 bases from J, with 13 bases between. Germline CDR1 is GTSNPN and CDR2 is SVGIG (reference sequence). CDR3 amino acids: CAWDRDGDYGYTF. CDR3 bases: TGTGCCTGGGACCGGGACGGGGACTATGGCTACACCTTC.

The V gene is TRBV7-9, the J gene TRBJ2-3, with 9 bases aligning to TRBD2. The CDR3 is 15 amino acids. V trimming: 4 bases; J trimming: 3 bases; junction bases outside the gene matches: 5. CDR1 is SEHNR, CDR2 FQNEAQ, per germline (reference sequence). CDR3 coding DNA: TGTGCCAGCAGCTCATATAGCGGGAGTACAGATACGCAGTATTTT. Its protein is CASSSYSGSTDTQYF.